These 26 T cell receptor beta chains came from one sample sequenced in a study of T cell changes during pregnancy in multiple sclerosis. Using immunoSEQ multiplex PCR, the repertoire was profiled, and TCRdb retains in-frame clones only, with some absent. Here the sample spans about 96,000 clones, 85% to 95% being singletons. Sample: peripheral blood, taken in the first trimester of pregnancy. These TCRs come from a female donor with multiple sclerosis, enrolled in a pregnancy study.

This clone was recorded only once. The chain carries TRBV7-9 and TRBJ2-2; 8 positions agree with TRBD1. The CDR3 runs 16 residues. CDR1 is SEHNR, CDR2 FQNEAQ, per germline (reference sequence). With V trimmed by 5 bases and J by 0 bases, 5 bases remained unmatched. CDR3 protein: CASSVTGGANTGELFF. The CDR3 DNA reads as TGTGCCAGCAGCGTAACAGGGGGTGCGAACACCGGGGAGCTGTTTTTT.

This chain links TRBV5-4 with TRBJ2-3; D might be TRBD2 (5 bases). V was trimmed by 0 bases and J by 2 bases, leaving 16 bases between them. The CDR3 runs to 17 residues. Germline values: CDR1 SGHNT, CDR2 YYREEE (reference sequence). CDR3 sequence: CASSLGTLTPITDTQYF. The CDR3 nucleotides are TGTGCCAGCAGCTTGGGGACTCTAACCCCTATCACAGATACGCAGTATTTT. Based on the CDR3 plus reference TRBV5-4 and TRBJ2-3, the full variable domain is ETGVTQSPTHLIKTRGQQVTLRCSSQSGHNTVSWYQQALGQGPQFIFQYYREEENGRGNFPPRFSGLQFPNYSSELNVNALELDDSALYLCASSLGTLTPITDTQYFGPGTRLTVL.

The chain joins TRBV4-3 to TRBJ2-1, with D perhaps TRBD1 (6 bases). Deletions cut 1 base from V and 8 bases from J, with 12 bases between. The CDR3 length is 14 residues. The germline gives CDR1 LGHNA, CDR2 YSLEER. This CDR3 reads CASSQGDIRDEQFF. For the CDR3, the DNA is TGCGCCAGCAGCCAAGGGGACATCCGGGATGAGCAGTTCTTC.

This chain links TRBV7-9 with TRBJ1-2; D gene unclear. This CDR3 region has 12 residues. Germline lookup yields CDR1 SEHNR and CDR2 FQNEAQ (reference sequence). Between the trimmed V and J ends, which lost 5 bases and 3 bases, there was a span of 7 bases. The CDR3 loop is CASSRDYYGYTF. The CDR3 region has the DNA TGTGCCAGCAGCCGAGACTACTATGGCTACACCTTC.

The genes are TRBV9 and TRBJ1-1; no clear D. Per germline, CDR1 SGDLS and CDR2 YYNGEE. The V end lost 0 bases, the J end lost 3 bases, and 18 bases lay between the germline ends. The CDR3 runs to 17 residues. The CDR3: CASSVDPLGGMYTEAFF. CDR3 DNA: TGTGCCAGCAGCGTAGACCCCCTTGGAGGGATGTACACTGAAGCTTTCTTT.

V gene TRBV19 combines with J gene TRBJ2-3, with a weak D call TRBD2 (6 bases). This CDR3 is built from 13 residues. Germline-derived CDR1 and CDR2 are LNHDA and SQIVND (reference sequence). Trimming took off 4 bases at V and 8 bases at J, with 13 bases between the two ends. The CDR3 spells CASSTQGTFTQYF. In DNA form, the CDR3 reads TGTGCCAGTAGTACCCAAGGGACTTTTACGCAGTATTTT.

The rearrangement links TRBV2 to TRBJ2-3; 8 positions match TRBD2. With 6 bases clipped from V and 5 bases from J, the junction kept 13 bases outside the gene matches. This CDR3 has 16 residues. Germline loops: CDR1 SNHLY, CDR2 FYNNEI. The DNA of the CDR3 is TGTGCCAGCAGAACAAGCGGGAGTAGGGCTGGAGATACGCAGTATTTT. Its translation is CASRTSGSRAGDTQYF. Combining the CDR3 with reference TRBV2 and TRBJ2-3 gives the whole variable domain EPEVTQTPSHQVTQMGQEVILRCVPISNHLYFYWYRQILGQKVEFLVSFYNNEISEKSEIFDDQFSVERPDGSNFTLKIRSTKLEDSAMYFCASRTSGSRAGDTQYFGPGTRLTVL.

The chain has TRBV28 and TRBJ1-2; D is perhaps TRBD1 (5 bases). Germline V gene data show CDR1 as MDHEN and CDR2 as SYDVKM. The CDR3 length is 13 residues. V was pared by 2 bases and J by 7 bases, with 11 bases between. The CDR3 DNA sequence: TGTGCCAGCAGTTTAACAGGAACGAGTGGCTACACCTTC. Protein sequence: CASSLTGTSGYTF.

The chain employs TRBV25-1 and TRBJ2-3; tentatively, D is TRBD1 (6 bases). Trimming cost V 4 bases and J 9 bases, with 14 bases left between them. CDR1 and CDR2 (germline): MGHDK, SYGVNS. This CDR3 has 13 amino acids. As DNA, the CDR3 is TGTGCCAGCAGTGCTGGACAGCCCGTGACGCAGTATTTT. Its translation: CASSAGQPVTQYF. Together with reference TRBV25-1 and TRBJ2-3, the CDR3 gives the full variable domain: EADIYQTPRYLVIGTGKKITLECSQTMGHDKMYWYQQDPGMELHLIHYSYGVNSTEKGDLSSESTVSRIRTEHFPLTLESARPSHTSQYLCASSAGQPVTQYFGPGTRLTVL.

V usage is TRBV7-8 and J usage is TRBJ2-7; D perhaps matches TRBD1 (6 bases). The CDR3 spans 13 residues. In germline, CDR1 is SGHVS, CDR2 FQNEAQ. V gave up 6 bases and J gave up 4 bases, with 13 bases separating them. CDR3 bases: TGTGCCAGCAGTCTCGGGACACCGTACGAGCAGTACTTC. Amino acids: CASSLGTPYEQYF.

The V gene is TRBV28, the J gene TRBJ1-1; no clear D gene. CDR1 and CDR2 from the germline V gene are MDHEN and SYDVKM. CDR3 length: 14 residues. V shed 6 bases and J shed 3 bases, with 14 bases lying between them. The DNA of the CDR3 is TGTGCCAGCAGAGTTTTCGGGGAATACACTGAAGCTTTCTTT. This gives the protein CASRVFGEYTEAFF.

This chain joins TRBV7-9 and TRBJ2-7; perhaps TRBD1 as D (6 bases). CDR3 size: 14 residues. CDR1 SEHNR and CDR2 FQNEAQ come from the germline V gene (reference sequence). The V gene lost 5 bases and the J gene lost 2 bases, with 13 bases spanning the gap. Here the CDR3 reads CASSPTGQTYEQYF. CDR3 coding DNA: TGTGCCAGCAGCCCCACAGGACAGACCTACGAGCAGTACTTC.

This clone was counted a single time. V gene TRBV5-1 combines with J gene TRBJ2-5, with D unresolved. The CDR3 is made up of 16 amino acids. Trimming took off 0 bases at V and 2 bases at J, with 14 bases between the two ends. Germline V lookup: CDR1 SGHRS, CDR2 YFSETQ. CDR3 nucleotide sequence: TGCGCCAGCAGCTTGGGTTTTTCGGCAGGACAAGAGACCCAGTACTTC. Residues: CASSLGFSAGQETQYF.

The chain uses TRBV18 and TRBJ1-1; D might be TRBD1 (6 bases). The length of the CDR3 is 14 residues. Per the germline V gene, CDR1 is KGHSH and CDR2 is LQKENI. V lost 2 bases and J 0 bases, leaving 7 bases between the germline ends. CDR3 DNA sequence: TGTGCCAGCTCACCAAGACAGGTGAACACTGAAGCTTTCTTT. This encodes CASSPRQVNTEAFF.

The chain uses TRBV9 and TRBJ2-7, with D possibly being TRBD2 (5 bases). Germline-derived CDR1 and CDR2 are SGDLS and YYNGEE. The CDR3 has 14 amino acids. Trimming left V 0 bases short and J 5 bases short, with 12 bases between. CDR3 nucleotides: TGTGCCAGCAGCGTAGAGATAGGGAGCCACGAGCAGTACTTC. The encoded protein is CASSVEIGSHEQYF.

The chain couples TRBV4-3 to TRBJ2-3; D ambiguous. Germline V lookup: CDR1 LGHNA, CDR2 YSLEER. Trimming removed 0 bases from V and 0 bases from J, with 13 bases in between. CDR3 length equals 17 residues. The CDR3 DNA sequence: TGCGCCAGCAGCCAAGATTCCGCCTTAACTAGCACAGATACGCAGTATTTT. It translates to CASSQDSALTSTDTQYF.

This chain links TRBV7-9 with TRBJ2-1; 8 bases align to TRBD2. Germline CDR1 SEHNR, CDR2 FQNEAQ (reference sequence). The CDR3 contains 15 residues. V trimming: 5 bases; J trimming: 5 bases; junction bases outside the gene matches: 8. The DNA for the CDR3 is TGTGCCAGCAGCCCTAGACTAGCGCACCACAATGAGCAGTTCTTC. It is translated as CASSPRLAHHNEQFF.

The V call is TRBV10-3, the J call TRBJ2-1; D ambiguous. The V end lost 2 bases, the J end lost 7 bases, and 18 bases lay between the germline ends. The CDR3 is 16 residues long. Per germline, CDR1 ENHRY and CDR2 SYGVKD. CDR3 residues: CAISENRRNPKNEQFF. As DNA, the CDR3 is TGTGCCATCAGTGAGAATCGGAGAAACCCCAAGAATGAGCAGTTCTTC.

The CDR3 loop reads CASGLAGGTGELFF. The CDR3 DNA reads TGCGCCAGCGGACTAGCGGGAGGAACCGGGGAGCTGTTTTTT. The V and J genes are TRBV5-1 and TRBJ2-2; TRBD2 matches 14 bases. Germline values: CDR1 SGHRS, CDR2 YFSETQ. After removal of 7 bases from V and 5 bases from J, the junction contained 1 base not matched to a gene. CDR3 length: 14 amino acids.

V is TRBV4-3 and J is TRBJ2-7; 12 positions match TRBD2. CDR1 and CDR2 (germline): LGHNA, YSLEER. The CDR3 sequence is 17 residues long. J was trimmed by 1 base and V by 0 bases; bases with no gene match: 4. CDR3 protein: CASSQEHGLAGSYEQYF. The DNA for the CDR3 is TGCGCCAGCAGCCAAGAACACGGACTAGCGGGATCCTACGAGCAGTACTTC.

The chain recombines TRBV28 with TRBJ2-7; 12 nucleotides agree with TRBD1. The germline gives CDR1 MDHEN, CDR2 SYDVKM. The V and J ends lost 5 bases and 4 bases, in that order; junction bases with no gene match: 9. The CDR3 has 16 amino acids. CDR3 sequence reads: CASSQTGTGGSYEQYF. The CDR3 DNA follows: TGTGCCAGCAGTCAAACCGGGACAGGGGGCTCGTACGAGCAGTACTTC.

A few counts support this clone. The rearrangement uses TRBV27 and TRBJ2-7, with D perhaps TRBD1 (6 bases). The CDR3 has 15 residues. The V and J ends lost 3 bases and 2 bases respectively, with 14 bases between them. Germline assignment: CDR1 MNHEY and CDR2 SMNVEV (reference sequence). The CDR3 coding sequence is TGTGCCAGCAGTTTGACAGGTTGGACCACCTACGAGCAGTACTTC. Its protein is CASSLTGWTTYEQYF.

This chain's CDR3 is CASSSVSEQFF. The CDR3 nucleotides are TGTGCCAGCAGCTCCGTCAGTGAGCAGTTCTTC. The chain uses TRBV6-5 and TRBJ2-1; D unresolved. Per germline, CDR1 MNHEY and CDR2 SVGAGI. Trimming cost V 6 bases and J 9 bases, with 9 bases left between them. The CDR3 runs to 11 residues.

The chain recombines TRBV30 with TRBJ1-3; D remains ambiguous. The germline CDR1 and CDR2 sequences are GTSNPN and SVGIG (reference sequence). The CDR3 is 15 amino acids. Trimming pared 0 bases from V and 6 bases from J, leaving 15 bases between. CDR3 nucleotides: TGTGCCTGGAGTGTATCCGGGAACACTGCAAACACCATATATTTT. Translated: CAWSVSGNTANTIYF. The variable domain in full, with the rest retrieved from reference TRBV30 and TRBJ1-3, is SQTIHQWPATLVQPVGSPLSLECTVEGTSNPNLYWYRQAAGRGLQLLFYSVGIGQISSEVPQNLSASRPQDRQFILSSKKLLLSDSGFYLCAWSVSGNTANTIYFGEGSWLTVV.

The chain has TRBV5-4 and TRBJ2-7, with 10 positions matching TRBD2. The CDR3 totals 15 residues. Germline CDR1 is SGHNT and CDR2 is YYREEE (reference sequence). The J segment lost 2 bases and the V segment lost 3 bases, leaving 5 bases of the junction unmatched. DNA of the CDR3: TGTGCCAGCAGCTCCCAGCGGGAGGGCCCCTACGAGCAGTACTTC. Protein sequence: CASSSQREGPYEQYF.

This rearrangement joins TRBV15 to TRBJ1-1; D gene ambiguous. Looked up from germline, CDR1 is LNHNV and CDR2 is YYDKDF (reference sequence). The CDR3 has 16 residues. Trimming pared 3 bases from V and 6 bases from J, leaving 20 bases between. The CDR3 DNA is TGTGCCACCAGCAGTTTGAGTTACCGGGTCCAACCTGAAGCTTTCTTT. As protein: CATSSLSYRVQPEAFF.